This TCR beta chain stems from a study of molecular identifiers for immune sequencing clone quantification. Sorting defined naive CD8 T cells as CD8+CD4-CCR7+CD45RA+. Germline V CDR1 and CDR2: SGHTA, FQGNSA. The CDR3 runs 15 residues. Trimming removed 2 bases from V and 5 bases from J; junction bases left unmatched: 6. General study results and limits: Should identical TCR molecules share a barcode, the sizes of highly expanded clones could be underestimated.

With regard to this clonotype: No antigen is known for it. A single base separates this from a much larger clone, so it may be a read error.

A single record per CDR3 protein comes from TCRdb applying MiXCR to the PCR reads. Of 300,000 to 400,000 distinct CDR3 sequences detected, 20% to 25% appear once; the ten largest clones hold approximately 0.85%. The sequence was collected from a human donor in good health. Some libraries in this study had Jurkat cell RNA spiked in. Material for sequencing was naive CD8+ T cells from blood, with Jurkat cell RNA spiked in. Subset specified: FACS-sorted CD8+CD4-CCR7+CD45RA+ naive T cells. This sequence joins TRBV7-2 and TRBJ2-3; 8 bases align to TRBD2. The CDR3 here is CASSLLAGPIDTQYF. CDR3 in DNA: TGTGCCAGCAGCTTATTAGCGGGGCCCATAGATACGCAGTATTTT.